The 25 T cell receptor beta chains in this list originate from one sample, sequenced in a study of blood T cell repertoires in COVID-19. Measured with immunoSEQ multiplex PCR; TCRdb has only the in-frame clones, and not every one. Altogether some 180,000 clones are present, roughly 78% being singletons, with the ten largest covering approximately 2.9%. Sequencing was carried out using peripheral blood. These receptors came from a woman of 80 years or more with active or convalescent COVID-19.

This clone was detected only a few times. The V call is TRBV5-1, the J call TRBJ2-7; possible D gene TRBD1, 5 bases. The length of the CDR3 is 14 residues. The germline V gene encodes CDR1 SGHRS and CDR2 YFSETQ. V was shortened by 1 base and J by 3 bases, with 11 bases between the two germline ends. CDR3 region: CASSLQGGLYEQYF. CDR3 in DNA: TGCGCCAGCAGCTTGCAGGGTGGGCTCTACGAGCAGTACTTC.

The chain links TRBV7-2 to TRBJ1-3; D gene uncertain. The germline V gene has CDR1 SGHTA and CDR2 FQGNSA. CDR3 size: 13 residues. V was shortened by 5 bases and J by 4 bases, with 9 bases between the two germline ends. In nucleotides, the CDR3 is TGTGCCAGCAGCCCCAGTCAAGGAAACACCATATATTTT. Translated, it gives CASSPSQGNTIYF. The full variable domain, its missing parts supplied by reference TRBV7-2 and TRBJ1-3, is GAGVSQSPSNKVTEKGKDVELRCDPISGHTALYWYRQSLGQGLEFLIYFQGNSAPDKSGLPSDRFSAERTGGSVSTLTIQRTQQEDSAVYLCASSPSQGNTIYFGEGSWLTVV.

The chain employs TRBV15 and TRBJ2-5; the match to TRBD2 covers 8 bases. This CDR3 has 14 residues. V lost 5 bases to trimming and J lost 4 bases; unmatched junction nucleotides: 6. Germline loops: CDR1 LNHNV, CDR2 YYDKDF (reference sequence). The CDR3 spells CATSGALAVETQYF. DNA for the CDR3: TGTGCCACCAGCGGGGCACTAGCGGTAGAGACCCAGTACTTC.

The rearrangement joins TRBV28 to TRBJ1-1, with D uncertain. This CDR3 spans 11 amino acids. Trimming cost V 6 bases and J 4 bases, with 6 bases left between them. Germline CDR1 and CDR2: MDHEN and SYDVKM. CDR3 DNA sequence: TGTGCCAGCAGCCGCGTCACTGAAGCTTTCTTT. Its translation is CASSRVTEAFF. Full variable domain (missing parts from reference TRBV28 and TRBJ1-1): DVKVTQSSRYLVKRTGEKVFLECVQDMDHENMFWYRQDPGLGLRLIYFSYDVKMKEKGDIPEGYSVSREKKERFSLILESASTNQTSMYLCASSRVTEAFFGQGTRLTVV.

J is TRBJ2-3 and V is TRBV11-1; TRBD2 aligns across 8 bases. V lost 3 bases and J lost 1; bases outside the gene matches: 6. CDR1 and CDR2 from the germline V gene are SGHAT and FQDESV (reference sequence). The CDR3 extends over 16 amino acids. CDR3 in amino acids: CASSFLGSGGTDTQYF. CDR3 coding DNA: TGTGCCAGCAGCTTTTTGGGTAGCGGGGGCACAGATACGCAGTATTTT. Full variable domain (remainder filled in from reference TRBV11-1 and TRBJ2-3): EAEVAQSPRYKITEKSQAVAFWCDPISGHATLYWYRQILGQGPELLVQFQDESVVDDSQLPKDRFSAERLKGVDSTLKIQPAELGDSAMYLCASSFLGSGGTDTQYFGPGTRLTVL.

The CDR3 spells CASSPSPRARGNQPQHF. DNA of the CDR3: TGTGCCAGCAGTCCCTCCCCGAGGGCGCGGGGCAATCAGCCCCAGCATTTT. The rearrangement joins TRBV28 to TRBJ1-5; unclear D gene. The V gene's germline CDR1 is MDHEN and CDR2 SYDVKM. This CDR3 contains 17 residues. The germline V and J ends were trimmed by 5 bases and 2 bases, with 19 bases remaining between them.

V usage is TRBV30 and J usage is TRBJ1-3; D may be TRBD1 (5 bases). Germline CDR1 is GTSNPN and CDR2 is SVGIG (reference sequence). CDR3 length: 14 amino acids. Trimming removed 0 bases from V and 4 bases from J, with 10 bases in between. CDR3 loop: CAWSVLGLGNTIYF. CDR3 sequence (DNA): TGTGCCTGGAGTGTACTGGGGCTGGGAAACACCATATATTTT.

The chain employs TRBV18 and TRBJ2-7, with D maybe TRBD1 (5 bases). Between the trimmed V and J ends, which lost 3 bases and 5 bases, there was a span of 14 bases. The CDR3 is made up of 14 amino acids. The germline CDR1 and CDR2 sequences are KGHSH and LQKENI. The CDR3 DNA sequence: TGTGCCAGCTCACCGGCAGGGTCGGTGGACGAGCAGTACTTC. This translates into CASSPAGSVDEQYF.

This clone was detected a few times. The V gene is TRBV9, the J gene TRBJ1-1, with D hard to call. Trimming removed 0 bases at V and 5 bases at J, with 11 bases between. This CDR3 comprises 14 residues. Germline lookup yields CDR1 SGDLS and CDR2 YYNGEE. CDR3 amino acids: CASSVATAGTEAFF. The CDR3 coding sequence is TGTGCCAGCAGCGTAGCTACCGCGGGGACTGAAGCTTTCTTT.

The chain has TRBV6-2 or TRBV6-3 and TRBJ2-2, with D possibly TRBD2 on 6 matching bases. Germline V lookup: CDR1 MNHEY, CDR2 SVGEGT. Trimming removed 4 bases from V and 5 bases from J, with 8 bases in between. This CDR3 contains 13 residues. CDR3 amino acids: CASSWRGTGELFF. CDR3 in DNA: TGTGCCAGCAGTTGGCGGGGAACCGGGGAGCTGTTTTTT.

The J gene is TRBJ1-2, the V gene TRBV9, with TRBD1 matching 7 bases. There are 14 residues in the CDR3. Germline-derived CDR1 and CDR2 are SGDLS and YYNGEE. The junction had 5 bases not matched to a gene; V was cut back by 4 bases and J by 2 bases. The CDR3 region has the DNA TGTGCCAGCAGCTCGGGACAGTCCAACTATGGCTACACCTTC. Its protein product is CASSSGQSNYGYTF.

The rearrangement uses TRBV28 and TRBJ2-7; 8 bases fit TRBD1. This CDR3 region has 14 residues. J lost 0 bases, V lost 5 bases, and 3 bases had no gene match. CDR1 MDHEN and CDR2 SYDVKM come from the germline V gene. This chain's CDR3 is CASSRQGTSYEQYF. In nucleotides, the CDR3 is TGTGCCAGCAGTAGACAGGGGACCTCCTACGAGCAGTACTTC.

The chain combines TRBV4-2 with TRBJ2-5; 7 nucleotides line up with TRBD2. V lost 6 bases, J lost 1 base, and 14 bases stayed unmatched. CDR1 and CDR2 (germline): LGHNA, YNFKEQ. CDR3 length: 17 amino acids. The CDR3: CASRREPGRGVQETQYF. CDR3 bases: TGTGCCAGCAGGCGCGAGCCGGGACGGGGGGTCCAAGAGACCCAGTACTTC.

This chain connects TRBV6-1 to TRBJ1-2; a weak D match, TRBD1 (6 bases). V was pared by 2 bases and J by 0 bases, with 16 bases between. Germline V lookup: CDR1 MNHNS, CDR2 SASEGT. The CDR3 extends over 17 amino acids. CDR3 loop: CASSEIQGWRANYGYTF. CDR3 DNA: TGTGCCAGCAGTGAAATACAGGGCTGGAGAGCTAACTATGGCTACACCTTC.

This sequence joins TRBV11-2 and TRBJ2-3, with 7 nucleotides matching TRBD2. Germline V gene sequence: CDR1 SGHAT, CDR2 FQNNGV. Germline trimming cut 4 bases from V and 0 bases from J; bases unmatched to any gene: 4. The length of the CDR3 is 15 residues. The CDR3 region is CASSSGGGSTDTQYF. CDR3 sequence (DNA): TGTGCCAGCAGCTCAGGCGGGGGAAGCACAGATACGCAGTATTTT.

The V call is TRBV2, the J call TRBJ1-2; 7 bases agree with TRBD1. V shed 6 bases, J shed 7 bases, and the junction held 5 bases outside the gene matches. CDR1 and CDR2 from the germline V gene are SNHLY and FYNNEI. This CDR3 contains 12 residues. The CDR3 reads CASRVGGGGYTF. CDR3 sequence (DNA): TGTGCCAGCAGGGTAGGGGGCGGTGGCTACACCTTC.

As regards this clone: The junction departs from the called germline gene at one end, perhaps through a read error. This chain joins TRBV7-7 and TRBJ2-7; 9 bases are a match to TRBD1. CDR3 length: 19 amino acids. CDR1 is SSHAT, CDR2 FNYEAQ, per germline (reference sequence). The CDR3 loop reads CASSLAPFPRTGDPYEQYF. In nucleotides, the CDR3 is TGTGCTAGCAGCTTAGCGCCGTTTCCCAGGACAGGGGATCCCTACGAGCAGTACTTC.

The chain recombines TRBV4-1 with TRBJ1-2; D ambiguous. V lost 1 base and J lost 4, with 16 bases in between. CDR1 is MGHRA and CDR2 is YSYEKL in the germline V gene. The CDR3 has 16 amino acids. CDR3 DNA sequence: TGCGCCAGCAGCCAAGTCTCGGGTTCCCCACCCTATGGCTACACCTTC. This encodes CASSQVSGSPPYGYTF.

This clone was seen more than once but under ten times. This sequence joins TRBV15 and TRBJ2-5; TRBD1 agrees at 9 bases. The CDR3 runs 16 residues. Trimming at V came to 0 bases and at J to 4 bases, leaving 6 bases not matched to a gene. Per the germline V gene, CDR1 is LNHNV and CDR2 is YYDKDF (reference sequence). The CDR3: CATSRDRGQGRETQYF. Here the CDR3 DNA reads TGTGCCACCAGCAGAGATCGGGGACAGGGACGAGAGACCCAGTACTTC.

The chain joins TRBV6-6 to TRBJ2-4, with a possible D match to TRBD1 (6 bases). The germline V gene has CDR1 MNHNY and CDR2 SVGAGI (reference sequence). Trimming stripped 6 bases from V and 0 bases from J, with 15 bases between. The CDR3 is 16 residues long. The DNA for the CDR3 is TGTGCCAGCAGCCTACACCAGGGGACAGCCAAAAACATTCAGTACTTC. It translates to CASSLHQGTAKNIQYF.

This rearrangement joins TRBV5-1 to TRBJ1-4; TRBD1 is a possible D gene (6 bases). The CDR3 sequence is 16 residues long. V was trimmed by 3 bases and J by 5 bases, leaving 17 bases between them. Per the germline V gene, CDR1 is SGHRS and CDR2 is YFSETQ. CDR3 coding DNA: TGCGCCAGCAGCTCCGGATCAGGGGTCGGAAATGAAAAACTGTTTTTT. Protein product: CASSSGSGVGNEKLFF.

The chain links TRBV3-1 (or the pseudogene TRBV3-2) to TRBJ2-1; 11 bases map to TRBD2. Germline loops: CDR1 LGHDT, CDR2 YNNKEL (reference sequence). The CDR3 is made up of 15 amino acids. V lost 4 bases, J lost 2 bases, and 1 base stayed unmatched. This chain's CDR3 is CASSLSGGAYNEQFF. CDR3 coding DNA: TGTGCCAGCAGCCTTAGCGGGGGGGCCTACAATGAGCAGTTCTTC.

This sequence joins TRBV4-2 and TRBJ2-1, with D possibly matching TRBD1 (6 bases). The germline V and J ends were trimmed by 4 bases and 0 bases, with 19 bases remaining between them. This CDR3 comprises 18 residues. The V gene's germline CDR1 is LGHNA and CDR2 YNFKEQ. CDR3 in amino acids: CASSPSHSGTPSYNEQFF. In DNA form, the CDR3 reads TGTGCCAGCAGCCCTTCCCATTCCGGGACACCCTCCTACAATGAGCAGTTCTTC.

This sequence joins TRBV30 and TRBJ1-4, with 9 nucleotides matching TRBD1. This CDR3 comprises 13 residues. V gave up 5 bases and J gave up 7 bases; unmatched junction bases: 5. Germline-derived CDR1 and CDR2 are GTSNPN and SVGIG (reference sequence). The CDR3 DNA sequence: TGTGCCTGGGGGGGGACAGGGAGTGAAAAACTGTTTTTT. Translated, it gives CAWGGTGSEKLFF.

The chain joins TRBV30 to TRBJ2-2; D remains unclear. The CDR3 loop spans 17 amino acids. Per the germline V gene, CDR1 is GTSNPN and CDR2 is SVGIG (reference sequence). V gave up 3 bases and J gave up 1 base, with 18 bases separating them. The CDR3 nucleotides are TGTGCCTGGAGCCCTCAAGTCGGGTGGCAGAACACCGGGGAGCTGTTTTTT. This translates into CAWSPQVGWQNTGELFF.